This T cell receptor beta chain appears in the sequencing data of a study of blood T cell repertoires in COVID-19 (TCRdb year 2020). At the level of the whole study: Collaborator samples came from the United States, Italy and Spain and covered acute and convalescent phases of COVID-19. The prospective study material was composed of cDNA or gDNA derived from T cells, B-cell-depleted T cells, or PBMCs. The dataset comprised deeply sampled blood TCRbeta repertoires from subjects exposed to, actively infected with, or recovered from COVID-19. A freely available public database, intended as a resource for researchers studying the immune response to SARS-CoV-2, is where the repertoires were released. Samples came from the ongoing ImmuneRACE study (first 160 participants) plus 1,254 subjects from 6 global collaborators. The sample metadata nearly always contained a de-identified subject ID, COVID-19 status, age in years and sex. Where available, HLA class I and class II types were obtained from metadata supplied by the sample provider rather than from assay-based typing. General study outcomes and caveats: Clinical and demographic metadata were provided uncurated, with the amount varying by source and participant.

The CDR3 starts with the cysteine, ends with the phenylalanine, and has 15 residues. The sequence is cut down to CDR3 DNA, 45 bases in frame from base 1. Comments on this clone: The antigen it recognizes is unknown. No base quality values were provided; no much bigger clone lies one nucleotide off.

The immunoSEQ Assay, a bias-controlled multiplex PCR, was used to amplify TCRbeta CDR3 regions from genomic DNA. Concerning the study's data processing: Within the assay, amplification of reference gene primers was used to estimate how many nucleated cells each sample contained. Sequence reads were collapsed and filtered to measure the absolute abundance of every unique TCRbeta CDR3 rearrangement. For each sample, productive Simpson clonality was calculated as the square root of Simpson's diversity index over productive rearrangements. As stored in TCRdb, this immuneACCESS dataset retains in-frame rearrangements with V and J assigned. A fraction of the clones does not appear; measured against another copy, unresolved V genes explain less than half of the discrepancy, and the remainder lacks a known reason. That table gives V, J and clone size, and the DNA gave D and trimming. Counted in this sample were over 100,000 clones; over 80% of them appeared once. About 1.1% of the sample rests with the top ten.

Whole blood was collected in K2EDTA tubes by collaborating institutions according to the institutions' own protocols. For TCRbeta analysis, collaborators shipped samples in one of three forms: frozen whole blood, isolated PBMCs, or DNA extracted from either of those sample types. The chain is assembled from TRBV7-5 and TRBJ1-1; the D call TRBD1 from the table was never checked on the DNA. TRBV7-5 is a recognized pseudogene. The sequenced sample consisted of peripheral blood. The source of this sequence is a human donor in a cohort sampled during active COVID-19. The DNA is TGTGTCAGAAGCTTCCCGGACACAAAGAACACTGAAGCTTTCTTT. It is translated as CVRSFPDTKNTEAFF.